The 27 T cell receptor beta chains presented below share a single source sample, sequenced in a study of blood T cells in healthy people across ages (dated by TCRdb to the mid-2010s). Receptors were amplified or captured by 5' RACE. The sequencing machine was an Illumina HiSeq 2500. A second PCR of about 7 to 12 cycles was run with a J-beta primer mix and a sample-barcoded 5' primer. Through fastp at Q25 and MiXCR, TCRdb rebuilt clones from the public reads, retaining in-frame beta chains. CDR3 protein sequences are deduplicated, and each keeps its most common genes and DNA. In this sample the table shows around 800,000 distinct CDR3 sequences, around 24% of which occur a single time. The ten largest clonotypes hold 2.5% to 3.5% of the sample. The same specimen was also included in a second study, on T cells of mothers and their children.

The sample consisted of blood. The receptors stem from a boy younger than 18 in good health.

The sample holds a few counts of this clonotype. The V and J genes are TRBV13 and TRBJ2-3; no clear D. This CDR3 region has 14 residues. Germline V gene data show CDR1 as PRHDT and CDR2 as FYEKMQ (reference sequence). Trimming pared 2 bases from V and 2 bases from J, leaving 8 bases between. The CDR3 protein is CASSLWSDTDTQYF. The CDR3 DNA sequence: TGTGCCAGCAGCTTATGGTCAGACACAGATACGCAGTATTTT.

This clonotype was seen a few times. This chain uses TRBV29-1 with TRBJ1-1, with a weak D call TRBD1 (6 bases). V was shortened by 6 bases and J by 10 bases, with 15 bases between the two germline ends. CDR3 size: 11 residues. Germline V CDR1 and CDR2: SQVTM, ANQGSEA. The CDR3 DNA follows: TGCAGCGTGGAGCCTGGACAGATAGCTTTCTTT. It specifies CSVEPGQIAFF.

The chain uses TRBV29-1 and TRBJ2-6; 7 positions agree with TRBD1. Germline V gene data show CDR1 as SQVTM and CDR2 as ANQGSEA. The CDR3 sequence is 18 residues long. V lost 6 bases, J lost 0 bases, and 14 bases stayed unmatched. CDR3 sequence (DNA): TGCAGCGTCATGTGGGTCGACAGGGCAAGCTCTGGGGCCAACGTCCTGACTTTC. Amino acid sequence: CSVMWVDRASSGANVLTF.

This clonotype was counted between two and nine times. The V gene is TRBV6-5, the J gene TRBJ2-3, with a tentative D call TRBD2 (7 bases). This CDR3 contains 19 residues. Trimming took off 0 bases at V and 1 base at J, with 20 bases between the two ends. Germline assignment: CDR1 MNHEY and CDR2 SVGAGI. DNA for the CDR3: TGTGCCAGCAGTTACTCGAATCCCAGAGGGGGGGCCGGCACAGATACGCAGTATTTT. Translated: CASSYSNPRGGAGTDTQYF.

The J gene is TRBJ2-2, the V gene TRBV7-9; 8 positions match TRBD2. V shed 5 bases, J shed 10 bases, and the junction held 15 bases outside the gene matches. CDR1 is SEHNR and CDR2 is FQNEAQ in the germline V gene (reference sequence). CDR3 length: 16 amino acids. CDR3 nucleotide sequence: TGTGCCAGCAGCCCCTATGCGCGGGGGGACCATGAGGAGCTGTTTTTT. It encodes CASSPYARGDHEELFF.

This rearrangement joins TRBV15 to TRBJ2-5, with 7 bases aligning to TRBD2. Germline V gene data show CDR1 as LNHNV and CDR2 as YYDKDF (reference sequence). V trimming: 1 base; J trimming: 2 bases; junction bases outside the gene matches: 13. The CDR3 length is 18 residues. In DNA, the CDR3 is TGTGCCACCAGCAGAGTGGCGGGGGTCTCCCGGAGGCAAGAGACCCAGTACTTC. Its translation: CATSRVAGVSRRQETQYF.

The sample holds a few counts of this clonotype. This rearrangement joins TRBV20-1 to TRBJ2-5, with D perhaps assigned TRBD1 or TRBD2 (6 bases each). The CDR3 has 11 amino acids. Germline values: CDR1 DFQATT, CDR2 SNEGSKA (reference sequence). The CDR3 loop reads CSLGGRETQYF. CDR3 nucleotide sequence: TGCAGCCTTGGGGGGCGTGAGACCCAGTACTTC.

As to this clonotype: At one end, the junction sequence differs from germline, possibly due to a read error. The rearrangement uses TRBV7-9 and TRBJ2-1; 7 bases line up with TRBD1. CDR1 is SEHNR, CDR2 FQNEAQ, per germline (reference sequence). The CDR3 is made up of 14 amino acids. The CDR3 loop is CASSLTGAQETQCF. CDR3 coding DNA: TGTGCCAGCAGCTTAACAGGGGCGCAAGAGACCCAGTGCTTC.

In this sample, this clonotype turned up a few times. V usage is TRBV20-1 and J usage is TRBJ2-7, with D perhaps TRBD2 (6 bases). Germline V lookup: CDR1 DFQATT, CDR2 SNEGSKA (reference sequence). V gave up 3 bases and J gave up 2 bases, with 14 bases separating them. There are 14 residues in the CDR3. The CDR3 here is CSARDGGPTYEQYF. The CDR3 bases are TGCAGTGCTAGGGACGGGGGTCCAACCTACGAGCAGTACTTC.

The chain uses TRBV20-1 and TRBJ1-3, with D hard to call. V lost 2 bases and J 0 bases, leaving 8 bases between the germline ends. CDR1 is DFQATT, CDR2 SNEGSKA, per germline (reference sequence). The CDR3 contains 14 residues. CDR3: CSARSPVSGNTIYF. Written as DNA, the CDR3 is TGCAGTGCTAGATCCCCAGTCTCTGGAAACACCATATATTTT.

This clonotype showed up just a few times. V gene TRBV12-3 or TRBV12-4 combines with J gene TRBJ2-7; 7 nucleotides line up with TRBD1. Trimming took 5 bases from V and 2 from J; bases not matched to a gene: 9. The CDR3 covers 15 residues. The CDR3 protein is CASSPRRQGTYEQYF. As DNA, the CDR3 is TGTGCCAGCAGTCCCCGACGACAGGGAACCTACGAGCAGTACTTC.

This clonotype was detected many times. The CDR3 protein is CASRRLAGGLVETQYF. CDR3 coding DNA: TGTGCCAGCAGAAGACTAGCGGGGGGGCTTGTTGAGACCCAGTACTTC. The V call is TRBV2, the J call TRBJ2-5; 14 nucleotides match TRBD2. The CDR3 extends over 16 amino acids. Germline CDR1 reads SNHLY; CDR2 reads FYNNEI. With V trimmed by 6 bases and J by 5 bases, 8 bases remained unmatched.

There are a few counts of this clonotype. One end of the junction does not line up with germline, which may come from a read error. The V call is TRBV7-3, the J call TRBJ2-1; 14 nucleotides align to TRBD2. This CDR3 is built from 15 residues. The V gene's germline CDR1 is SGHTA and CDR2 FQGTGA. The CDR3 nucleotides are TGTGCCAGCAGCATCGGGACTAGCGGGGGCAATGAGCAGTCCTTC. It translates to CASSIGTSGGNEQSF.

This clonotype showed up just once. The rearrangement links TRBV20-1 to TRBJ2-4, with TRBD2 matching 15 bases. This CDR3 spans 20 amino acids. J was trimmed by 0 bases and V by 0 bases; bases with no gene match: 9. Germline-derived CDR1 and CDR2 are DFQATT and SNEGSKA (reference sequence). CDR3 loop: CSAREEPGLAGGLAKNIQYF. Here the CDR3 DNA reads TGCAGTGCTAGAGAGGAACCGGGACTAGCGGGGGGCCTAGCCAAAAACATTCAGTACTTC.

This clonotype has more than one count but fewer than ten. This chain connects TRBV30 to TRBJ1-1; D gene ambiguous. Germline-derived CDR1 and CDR2 are GTSNPN and SVGIG (reference sequence). This CDR3 is 11 amino acids long. V dropped 5 bases and J dropped 0 bases, with 4 bases sitting between them. This chain's CDR3 is CAWDLNTEAFF. The CDR3 bases are TGTGCCTGGGATTTGAACACTGAAGCTTTCTTT.

This clonotype appeared a few times. A read error may explain this, as a much larger clone is one base away. V usage is TRBV12-3 or TRBV12-4 and J usage is TRBJ2-7; D gene unclear. Between the trimmed V and J ends, which lost 6 bases and 2 bases, there was a span of 5 bases. The CDR3 covers 11 residues. In DNA form, the CDR3 reads TGTGCCAGCAGCTTTGCCTACGAGCAGTACTTC. As protein: CASSFAYEQYF.

This clonotype was counted only a few times. The chain has TRBV21-1 and TRBJ2-1; the table gives TRBD1 as D, unverified against the DNA. The J call may be wrong; the DNA end is better matched by TRBJ2-7. TRBV21-1 is assigned pseudogene status. The CDR3 is made up of 16 amino acids. As DNA, the CDR3 is TGTGCCAGCAGCCCCCAGGGGCGGGGAGAACCCTACGAGCAGTACTTC. As protein: CASSPQGRGEPYEQYF.

On this clonotype: An end of the junction does not agree with germline; a read error may underlie this. J is TRBJ2-1 and V is TRBV11-2; the D gene is possibly TRBD1 (5 bases). CDR1 is SGHAT and CDR2 is FQNNGV in the germline V gene. CDR3 size: 14 residues. The chain's CDR3 is CASCLSGPWDEQFF. CDR3 coding DNA: TGTGCCAGCTGCTTGTCAGGGCCTTGGGATGAGCAGTTCTTC.

This clonotype was seen more than once but under ten times. This rearrangement joins TRBV2 to TRBJ2-2; no definite D call. CDR3 size: 15 residues. Germline loops: CDR1 SNHLY, CDR2 FYNNEI. The V end was cut by 4 bases, the J end by 0 bases, with 9 bases between. CDR3 sequence (DNA): TGTGCCAGCAGTGTAAATCCCGCGAACACCGGGGAGCTGTTTTTT. This encodes CASSVNPANTGELFF. The variable domain in full, with the rest retrieved from reference TRBV2 and TRBJ2-2, is EPEVTQTPSHQVTQMGQEVILRCVPISNHLYFYWYRQILGQKVEFLVSFYNNEISEKSEIFDDQFSVERPDGSNFTLKIRSTKLEDSAMYFCASSVNPANTGELFFGEGSRLTVL.

Points on this clonotype: A junction end diverges from the germline sequence, so it may reflect a read error. The chain couples TRBV20-1 to TRBJ1-1, with 7 bases lining up with TRBD1. Germline values: CDR1 DFQATT, CDR2 SNEGSKA (reference sequence). This CDR3 is 16 amino acids long. The CDR3 coding sequence is TGCAATGCTAGTTATTATGTACAGGGGTTGAACACTGAAGCTTTCTTT. Its translation: CNASYYVQGLNTEAFF.

This clonotype was counted only a few times. This chain uses TRBV25-1 with TRBJ1-2; D may be TRBD1 (6 bases). The CDR3 has 12 residues. Germline V gene data show CDR1 as MGHDK and CDR2 as SYGVNS. Trimming removed 3 bases from V and 10 bases from J, with 12 bases in between. The DNA for the CDR3 is TGTGCCAGCAGTGATTTCAGGGGATACTACACCTTC. Translating it yields CASSDFRGYYTF.

The chain has TRBV3-1 and TRBJ1-2, with D unresolved. The CDR3 loop spans 14 amino acids. The V and J ends lost 4 bases and 7 bases respectively, with 16 bases between them. The V gene's germline CDR1 is LGHDT and CDR2 YNNKEL (reference sequence). The CDR3 region is CASSLLDGSCGYTF. The CDR3 DNA reads TGTGCCAGCAGCCTCCTCGACGGATCCTGTGGCTACACCTTC.

This clonotype was detected a few times. The chain carries TRBV7-9 and TRBJ1-1; D ambiguous. The V end lost 6 bases, the J end lost 0 bases, and 8 bases lay between the germline ends. Germline CDR1 reads SEHNR; CDR2 reads FQNEAQ (reference sequence). The CDR3 has 13 residues. This chain's CDR3 is CASREWLNTEAFF. The CDR3 nucleotides read TGTGCCAGCAGGGAGTGGCTGAACACTGAAGCTTTCTTT.

The chain recombines TRBV20-1 with TRBJ2-7, with 7 bases that match TRBD1. This CDR3 is built from 15 residues. Per the germline V gene, CDR1 is DFQATT and CDR2 is SNEGSKA (reference sequence). The V segment lost 3 bases and the J segment 5 bases; nucleotides outside the gene matches: 13. The CDR3 is CSARVGDREGNEQYF. The CDR3 DNA follows: TGCAGTGCTAGGGTGGGGGACAGAGAGGGGAACGAGCAGTACTTC.

This clonotype has a handful of counts. The V gene is TRBV29-1, the J gene TRBJ2-3, with 11 bases matching TRBD2. This CDR3 contains 17 residues. The V gene end was trimmed by 6 bases and the J gene end by 3 bases; junction bases not matched to a gene: 14. The V gene's germline CDR1 is SQVTM and CDR2 ANQGSEA. Written as DNA, the CDR3 is TGCAGCGTCAACCCCGAACTAGCGGGAGAGGGAACAGATACGCAGTATTTT. Translating it yields CSVNPELAGEGTDTQYF.

The chain is built from TRBV5-1 and TRBJ2-3; the D gene is possibly TRBD2 (6 bases). V lost 3 bases and J lost 4, with 15 bases in between. The CDR3 runs 15 residues. Germline CDR1 SGHRS, CDR2 YFSETQ. CDR3 sequence reads: CASSYLGGPADTQYF. The CDR3 coding sequence is TGCGCCAGCAGCTATTTGGGGGGTCCGGCAGATACGCAGTATTTT. The complete variable domain, with remaining parts taken from reference TRBV5-1 and TRBJ2-3, reads KAGVTQTPRYLIKTRGQQVTLSCSPISGHRSVSWYQQTPGQGLQFLFEYFSETQRNKGNFPGRFSGRQFSNSRSEMNVSTLELGDSALYLCASSYLGGPADTQYFGPGTRLTVL.

As DNA, the CDR3 is TGCAGTGCTAGTCCGACCCCCTATGTAGGAGATGAGCAGTTCTTC. Translated, it gives CSASPTPYVGDEQFF. V usage is TRBV20-1 and J usage is TRBJ2-5; no firm D call. The DNA end is a closer match to TRBJ2-1, so the J assignment may be wrong. The CDR3 is made up of 15 amino acids. Germline loops: CDR1 DFQATT, CDR2 SNEGSKA (reference sequence).